These 30 T cell receptor beta chains were all obtained from the same sample, sequenced in a study of neurological immune-mediated disorders. TCRdb reanalysed the 5' RACE reads using MiXCR and keeps one entry per CDR3 protein. Of approximately 58,000 distinct CDR3 sequences listed, 11% are singletons. The sample comprised PBMCs. These receptors were taken from a man in his 60s in good health.

This clonotype has at least ten counts. In DNA form, the CDR3 reads TGCGCCAGCAGCCAATTTCTGGCCCCTGGGGGGGGCAGTGGCTACACCTTC. This sequence encodes CASSQFLAPGGGSGYTF. The chain employs TRBV4-3 and TRBJ1-2; maybe TRBD1 (6 bases). This CDR3 spans 17 amino acids. Trimming took 2 bases from V and 7 from J, leaving 23 bases between them. From germline, CDR1 is LGHNA and CDR2 YSLEER.

This clonotype was seen at least ten times. The chain uses TRBV20-1 and TRBJ1-1; 7 bases align to TRBD1. V lost 4 bases, J lost 11 bases, and 10 bases stayed unmatched. The CDR3 has 12 amino acids. Germline V gene data show CDR1 as DFQATT and CDR2 as SNEGSKA (reference sequence). CDR3 sequence reads: CSATPTGLEAFF. CDR3 in DNA: TGCAGTGCTACCCCGACAGGGCTTGAGGCTTTCTTT.

This clonotype has at least ten counts. The chain is built from TRBV20-1 and TRBJ2-5; 8 nucleotides align to TRBD2. The germline V gene has CDR1 DFQATT and CDR2 SNEGSKA (reference sequence). V lost 1 base and J lost 3; bases outside the gene matches: 4. This CDR3 region has 14 residues. The CDR3: CSARAGGGEETQYF. The CDR3 nucleotides read TGCAGTGCTAGAGCGGGGGGGGGTGAAGAGACCCAGTACTTC.

This clonotype was observed many times. The V and J genes are TRBV20-1 and TRBJ2-3; the D gene could be TRBD1 or TRBD2 (6 bases each). The CDR3 runs 14 residues. V was clipped by 3 bases and J by 3 bases, with 13 bases between them. The germline V gene has CDR1 DFQATT and CDR2 SNEGSKA (reference sequence). CDR3 in amino acids: CSARGGWETDTQYF. The CDR3 bases are TGCAGTGCTAGGGGGGGCTGGGAGACAGATACGCAGTATTTT.

This clonotype was found many times. V is TRBV5-1 and J is TRBJ2-5; TRBD2 aligns across 8 bases. Germline CDR1 is SGHRS and CDR2 is YFSETQ. The CDR3 covers 16 residues. J lost 4 bases, V lost 0 bases, and 8 bases had no gene match. The CDR3, as DNA: TGCGCCAGCAGCTTGGATGCAAGCGGGGGCGTAGAGACCCAGTACTTC. Protein: CASSLDASGGVETQYF.

The chain couples TRBV7-9 to TRBJ1-2; TRBD1 matches 8 bases. Per germline, CDR1 SEHNR and CDR2 FQNEAQ (reference sequence). This CDR3 spans 14 amino acids. The V gene end was trimmed by 3 bases and the J gene end by 5 bases; junction bases not matched to a gene: 5. As DNA, the CDR3 is TGTGCCAGCAGCTTCGCGGACAGGGTATATGGCTACACCTTC. It encodes CASSFADRVYGYTF.

This clonotype was seen ten or more times. V usage is TRBV20-1 and J usage is TRBJ2-7; 11 nucleotides match TRBD2. Germline V gene data show CDR1 as DFQATT and CDR2 as SNEGSKA (reference sequence). The CDR3 contains 15 residues. V gave up 1 base and J gave up 2 bases; unmatched junction bases: 4. CDR3 in amino acids: CSARGQLAGAYEQYF. The DNA of the CDR3 is TGCAGTGCTAGAGGTCAACTAGCGGGGGCCTACGAGCAGTACTTC.

This clonotype was seen ten or more times. V gene TRBV10-2 combines with J gene TRBJ2-5; TRBD2 matches at 9 bases. V shed 9 bases, J shed 3 bases, and the junction held 8 bases outside the gene matches. There are 14 residues in the CDR3. Germline CDR1 WSHSY, CDR2 SAAADI. The CDR3 spells CASVPGLAKETQYF. The CDR3, as DNA: TGCGCCAGTGTTCCGGGACTAGCTAAAGAGACCCAGTACTTC.

Ten or more counts support this clonotype. The genes are TRBV20-1 and TRBJ1-1; a possible D gene is TRBD1 (5 bases). Germline CDR1 DFQATT, CDR2 SNEGSKA (reference sequence). Between the trimmed V and J ends, which lost 2 bases and 0 bases, there was a span of 13 bases. The length of the CDR3 is 15 residues. In DNA, the CDR3 is TGCAGTGCTAGAATCTCAGGGCGGTTGAACACTGAAGCTTTCTTT. It encodes CSARISGRLNTEAFF.

This clonotype was counted between two and nine times. The chain links TRBV5-6 to TRBJ2-2, with D perhaps matching TRBD1 (6 bases). The germline CDR1 and CDR2 sequences are SGHDT and YYEEEE. The germline V and J ends were trimmed by 0 bases and 4 bases, with 10 bases remaining between them. This CDR3 has 15 amino acids. CDR3 nucleotide sequence: TGTGCCAGCAGCTTGGTAGACAGGAGCACCGGGGAGCTGTTTTTT. It encodes CASSLVDRSTGELFF.

This clonotype has ten or more counts. The V call is TRBV12-3 or TRBV12-4, the J call TRBJ2-1, with 9 bases that match TRBD2. V lost 0 bases and J lost 4; bases outside the gene matches: 7. This CDR3 contains 17 residues. The CDR3 spells CASSLAPAGGFYNEQFF. The CDR3 DNA is TGTGCCAGCAGTTTAGCACCAGCGGGGGGATTTTACAATGAGCAGTTCTTC.

In its sample, this clonotype was seen many times. The rearrangement uses TRBV4-3 and TRBJ2-2; D perhaps matches TRBD2 (5 bases). V lost 1 base, J lost 1 base, and 10 bases lay in between. The CDR3 has 16 amino acids. The germline V gene has CDR1 LGHNA and CDR2 YSLEER. CDR3 loop: CASSQAVAMNTGELFF. DNA of the CDR3: TGCGCCAGCAGCCAAGCGGTAGCGATGAACACCGGGGAGCTGTTTTTT.

This clonotype was detected ten times or more. The chain employs TRBV5-6 and TRBJ2-2; tentatively, D is TRBD1 (6 bases). The CDR3 length is 16 residues. Germline CDR1 and CDR2: SGHDT and YYEEEE. V lost 3 bases and J 0 bases, leaving 12 bases between the germline ends. This chain's CDR3 is CASSSGGSANTGELFF. Written as DNA, the CDR3 is TGTGCCAGCAGCTCTGGGGGCAGCGCGAACACCGGGGAGCTGTTTTTT.

This clonotype was detected ten times or more. The chain employs TRBV20-1 and TRBJ1-6; no firm D call. The CDR3 length is 13 residues. CDR1 and CDR2 (germline): DFQATT, SNEGSKA (reference sequence). DNA for the CDR3: TGCAGCCCCAGCGACGGAAGAAATTCACCCCTCCACTTT. This gives the protein CSPSDGRNSPLHF.

V is TRBV5-6 and J is TRBJ1-1; no definite D call. The V end was cut by 5 bases, the J end by 7 bases, with 15 bases between. This CDR3 is 13 amino acids long. CDR1 is SGHDT, CDR2 YYEEEE, per germline. The CDR3 reads CASSQTVASEAFF. As DNA, the CDR3 is TGTGCCAGCAGTCAAACAGTGGCAAGTGAAGCTTTCTTT.

Concerning this clonotype: Here the CDR3 omits its conserved ending phenylalanine or tryptophan, so a read error is the likely source. The CDR3 DNA follows: TGTGCCAGCAGCCCCAGCGGGGGGGCCATAGAGACCCAGTACTAC. Its protein product is CASSPSGGAIETQYY. This chain connects TRBV12-3 or TRBV12-4 to TRBJ2-5; TRBD2 agrees at 10 bases. The CDR3 has 15 residues. Unmatched junction bases numbered 8, after V lost 6 bases and J lost 4 bases.

In this sample, this clonotype turned up a few times. The chain's CDR3 is CATSIIAGPTDTQYF. Written as DNA, the CDR3 is TGTGCCACCTCAATAATAGCGGGGCCCACAGATACGCAGTATTTT. The rearrangement uses TRBV15 and TRBJ2-3; 8 bases align to TRBD2. The CDR3 length is 15 residues. With V trimmed by 8 bases and J by 2 bases, 9 bases remained unmatched. CDR1 is LNHNV, CDR2 YYDKDF, per germline (reference sequence).

In this sample, this clonotype turned up many times. The chain is built from TRBV27 and TRBJ2-7; 11 bases map to TRBD2. CDR3 length equals 16 residues. The trim removed 4 bases at V and 7 bases at J, leaving 12 bases unmatched. Germline-derived CDR1 and CDR2 are MNHEY and SMNVEV (reference sequence). CDR3 bases: TGTGCCAGCAGTTCCGCAGGACTAGCGGGTCGGGGGGAGCAGTACTTC. Translating gives CASSSAGLAGRGEQYF.

This clonotype was observed many times. The J gene is TRBJ2-2, the V gene TRBV28; 8 nucleotides line up with TRBD1. In germline, CDR1 is MDHEN, CDR2 SYDVKM. The CDR3 extends over 15 amino acids. Unmatched junction bases numbered 5, after V lost 7 bases and J lost 1 base. The CDR3 region has the DNA TGTGCCAGCACCAGAGGACAGGGGAACACCGGGGAGCTGTTTTTT. Translation: CASTRGQGNTGELFF.

This clonotype was recorded many times. This chain links TRBV11-2 with TRBJ2-5; weak D call: TRBD2 (5 bases). The CDR3 length is 16 residues. V lost 6 bases and J 5 bases, leaving 22 bases between the germline ends. CDR1 and CDR2 (germline): SGHAT, FQNNGV. The CDR3 spells CASRPAGDGSVETQYF. Written as DNA, the CDR3 is TGTGCCAGCAGACCGGCCGGGGATGGTTCTGTGGAGACCCAGTACTTC.

The sample holds one count of this clonotype. A much larger clone lies one base from this, so it may be a read error. The chain carries TRBV28 and TRBJ1-2, with 7 bases lining up with TRBD1. Germline CDR1 MDHEN, CDR2 SYDVKM. The ends lost 9 bases at V and 2 bases at J; junction bases unmatched: 15. The CDR3 has 16 residues. The CDR3 region is CARTPPRQGRNYGYTF. As DNA, the CDR3 is TGTGCCAGAACCCCTCCCCGACAGGGAAGGAACTATGGCTACACCTTC.

This clonotype was recorded many times. The chain is built from TRBV7-2 and TRBJ1-2; 7 nucleotides align to TRBD1. The V segment lost 5 bases and the J segment 5 bases; nucleotides outside the gene matches: 8. CDR1 is SGHTA and CDR2 is FQGNSA in the germline V gene. There are 14 residues in the CDR3. As DNA, the CDR3 is TGTGCCAGCAGCACCGGGACAGCTCTTTATGGCTACACCTTC. Translating gives CASSTGTALYGYTF.

This clonotype has ten or more counts. The rearrangement uses TRBV20-1 and TRBJ2-2; 7 positions agree with TRBD2. This CDR3 region has 15 residues. Germline trimming cut 1 base from V and 5 bases from J; bases unmatched to any gene: 7. Per the germline V gene, CDR1 is DFQATT and CDR2 is SNEGSKA (reference sequence). The CDR3 DNA follows: TGCAGTGCTAGAGGGGAGGGGCGGGGGACCGGGGAGCTGTTTTTT. It encodes CSARGEGRGTGELFF.

The chain carries TRBV18 and TRBJ1-6; D is perhaps TRBD1 (5 bases). Looked up from germline, CDR1 is KGHSH and CDR2 is LQKENI. The CDR3 covers 14 residues. Trimming removed 5 bases from V and 8 bases from J, with 13 bases in between. The CDR3 reads CASSAGTRDSPLHF. DNA for the CDR3: TGTGCCAGCTCAGCCGGGACGAGGGATTCACCCCTCCACTTT.

This clonotype was seen ten or more times. The V gene is TRBV6-5, the J gene TRBJ2-7, with D uncertain. Trimming took 3 bases from V and 5 from J, leaving 5 bases between them. The CDR3 length is 11 residues. The V gene's germline CDR1 is MNHEY and CDR2 SVGAGI. CDR3 DNA sequence: TGTGCCAGCAGTTATTTGGACGAGCAGTACTTC. It is translated as CASSYLDEQYF.

This clonotype has a count of ten or more. The V and J genes are TRBV12-3 or TRBV12-4 and TRBJ1-2; D unresolved. Trimming removed 2 bases from V and 1 base from J, with 8 bases in between. The CDR3 has 14 amino acids. This CDR3 is CASSLLGSNYGYTF. CDR3 DNA: TGTGCCAGCAGTTTATTGGGCAGTAACTATGGCTACACCTTC.

Only a few counts were recorded for this clonotype. V gene TRBV6-5 combines with J gene TRBJ1-1, with a tentative D call TRBD1 (5 bases). The CDR3 length is 15 residues. Trimming removed 3 bases from V and 0 bases from J, with 11 bases in between. CDR1 and CDR2 (germline): MNHEY, SVGAGI. The DNA for the CDR3 is TGTGCCAGCAGTTATGGAAGACAGTTGAACACTGAAGCTTTCTTT. Amino acid sequence: CASSYGRQLNTEAFF.

This clonotype was seen ten or more times. The chain employs TRBV7-9 and TRBJ2-7; 12 nucleotides match TRBD2. Germline V gives CDR1 SEHNR, CDR2 FQNEAQ (reference sequence). The CDR3 has 17 amino acids. Trimming removed 4 bases from V and 1 base from J; junction bases left unmatched: 8. Here the CDR3 reads CASSYPSGGARSYEQYF. Written as DNA, the CDR3 is TGTGCCAGCAGCTATCCTAGCGGGGGGGCTAGGTCCTACGAGCAGTACTTC.

This clonotype was recorded many times. V and J are TRBV6-5 and TRBJ2-5; D unresolved. CDR1 and CDR2 (germline): MNHEY, SVGAGI. The CDR3 extends over 14 amino acids. Trimming left V 0 bases short and J 8 bases short, with 13 bases between. The CDR3 bases are TGTGCCAGCAGTTACTCGATAGATCCGGTAACCCAGTACTTC. Its translation: CASSYSIDPVTQYF.

In its sample, this clonotype was seen many times. The chain is built from TRBV4-3 and TRBJ2-6; perhaps TRBD1 as D (6 bases). Germline V lookup: CDR1 LGHNA, CDR2 YSLEER. V lost 0 bases to trimming and J lost 4 bases, with 10 bases between them. CDR3 length equals 16 residues. The CDR3 DNA reads as TGCGCCAGCAGCCAAGACAGGGGCCGCGGGGCCAACGTCCTGACTTTC. It is translated as CASSQDRGRGANVLTF.